Following are 26 T cell receptor beta chains from one sample sequenced in a study of blood T cell repertoires in COVID-19. Produced via immunoSEQ multiplex PCR; TCRdb's table is partial and in-frame only. The sample contains 65,000 to 70,000 clones, over 75% of which appear only once. What was sequenced was peripheral blood. These TCRs come from an elderly man with acute or convalescent COVID-19.

CDR3 DNA sequence: TGTGCCACCAGTGATTTACGAGGGTCCTACAATGAGCAGTTCTTC. This gives the protein CATSDLRGSYNEQFF. The chain has TRBV24-1 and TRBJ2-1; the D gene is possibly TRBD2 (5 bases). CDR1 and CDR2 from the germline V gene are KGHDR and SFDVKD. The CDR3 is 15 amino acids. The V end lost 1 base, the J end lost 1 base, and 7 bases lay between the germline ends.

The chain uses TRBV9 and TRBJ2-7; D possibly corresponds to TRBD2 (6 bases). This CDR3 has 13 residues. Germline CDR1 reads SGDLS; CDR2 reads YYNGEE. Trimming took off 0 bases at V and 5 bases at J, with 9 bases between the two ends. CDR3 sequence reads: CASSVGQRDEQYF. The CDR3 DNA sequence: TGTGCCAGCAGCGTAGGCCAGCGGGACGAGCAGTACTTC.

The chain recombines TRBV10-2 with TRBJ2-1, with 9 bases identical to TRBD2. From germline, CDR1 is WSHSY and CDR2 SAAADI. Unmatched junction bases numbered 7, after V lost 9 bases and J lost 4 bases. This CDR3 region has 14 residues. This chain's CDR3 is CASLLAGVYNEQFF. The CDR3, as DNA: TGCGCCAGTCTCTTAGCGGGGGTATACAATGAGCAGTTCTTC.

This chain links TRBV30 with TRBJ1-5, with D perhaps matching TRBD1 (6 bases). CDR1 is GTSNPN, CDR2 SVGIG, per germline (reference sequence). The CDR3 is 13 amino acids. V was trimmed by 5 bases and J by 4 bases, leaving 12 bases between them. CDR3: CAWRGQINQPQHF. The CDR3 region has the DNA TGTGCCTGGCGGGGACAAATAAATCAGCCCCAGCATTTT.

The chain links TRBV4-1 to TRBJ1-1; no firm D call. Trimming removed 1 base at V and 4 bases at J, with 10 bases between. The CDR3 covers 14 residues. Germline loops: CDR1 MGHRA, CDR2 YSYEKL. The CDR3 DNA reads TGCGCCAGCAGCCAAGTTCAGTACAGCACTGAAGCTTTCTTT. This sequence encodes CASSQVQYSTEAFF.

The gene calls are TRBV30 and TRBJ1-5; 7 bases are shared with TRBD1. V trimming: 0 bases; J trimming: 4 bases; junction bases outside the gene matches: 6. Germline loops: CDR1 GTSNPN, CDR2 SVGIG (reference sequence). The CDR3 is 15 amino acids. CDR3 residues: CAWSVSSGGNQPQHF. As DNA, the CDR3 is TGTGCCTGGAGTGTATCGTCAGGGGGAAATCAGCCCCAGCATTTT.

The chain is built from TRBV4-3 and TRBJ2-1; 9 bases are shared with TRBD2. The CDR3 totals 17 residues. The V and J ends lost 0 bases and 6 bases, in that order; junction bases with no gene match: 9. Germline lookup yields CDR1 LGHNA and CDR2 YSLEER. DNA of the CDR3: TGCGCCAGCAGCCAAGACTATCGGCGGGAGGGCCCCAATGAGCAGTTCTTC. It encodes CASSQDYRREGPNEQFF.

Of note for this clone: Additional DNA sequences in this sample encode the identical CDR3. The rearrangement uses TRBV30 and TRBJ1-5; 10 bases line up with TRBD1. V shed 2 bases and J 1 base; nucleotides not matched to a gene: 2. The CDR3 length is 15 residues. Per the germline V gene, CDR1 is GTSNPN and CDR2 is SVGIG (reference sequence). This CDR3 reads CAWSTGQGSNQPQHF. For the CDR3, the DNA is TGTGCCTGGAGTACGGGACAGGGGAGCAATCAGCCCCAGCATTTT.

The chain combines TRBV27 with TRBJ2-5; 8 bases are a match to TRBD1. The V segment lost 0 bases and the J segment 5 bases; nucleotides outside the gene matches: 5. Germline V lookup: CDR1 MNHEY, CDR2 SMNVEV (reference sequence). This CDR3 contains 15 residues. The CDR3 spells CASSLSQGVVETQYF. The CDR3 nucleotides are TGTGCCAGCAGTTTATCACAGGGGGTGGTCGAGACCCAGTACTTC.

The V call is TRBV5-1, the J call TRBJ2-2, with 9 bases aligning to TRBD2. The V and J ends lost 4 bases and 7 bases, in that order; junction bases with no gene match: 14. The V gene's germline CDR1 is SGHRS and CDR2 YFSETQ. This CDR3 spans 17 amino acids. CDR3 protein: CASSPRGGAGGLGELFF. CDR3 bases: TGCGCCAGCAGCCCCCGCGGGGGAGCGGGAGGCCTCGGGGAGCTGTTTTTT.

This chain's CDR3 is CASSQGAIPQHSPLHF. DNA of the CDR3: TGTGCCAGCAGCCAAGGGGCCATCCCCCAGCATTCACCCCTCCACTTT. This chain connects TRBV3-1 (or the pseudogene TRBV3-2) to TRBJ1-6, with D uncertain. The length of the CDR3 is 16 residues. Germline lookup yields CDR1 LGHDT and CDR2 YNNKEL (reference sequence). V dropped 1 base and J dropped 8 bases, with 15 bases sitting between them.

The chain links TRBV7-6 to TRBJ2-7, with TRBD1 matching over 11 bases. Germline V lookup: CDR1 SGHVS, CDR2 FNYEAQ. The CDR3 extends over 18 amino acids. Losses at the gene ends were 1 base for V and 2 bases for J; bases not matched to a gene: 10. CDR3 coding DNA: TGTGCCAGCAGCTTAGGGACAGGGGGCGCCGGGCTTACCTACGAGCAGTACTTC. Its protein is CASSLGTGGAGLTYEQYF.

The genes are TRBV6-1 and TRBJ2-1; possibly TRBD2 for D (6 bases). Germline-derived CDR1 and CDR2 are MNHNS and SASEGT. The CDR3 loop spans 16 amino acids. V lost 4 bases to trimming and J lost 5 bases, with 18 bases between them. This CDR3 reads CASSGPLAGLDNEQFF. CDR3 DNA sequence: TGTGCCAGCAGTGGCCCCCTGGCGGGACTGGACAATGAGCAGTTCTTC.

The chain uses TRBV27 and TRBJ1-2; 10 positions match TRBD1. In germline, CDR1 is MNHEY, CDR2 SMNVEV (reference sequence). V shed 4 bases, J shed 2 bases, and the junction held 1 base outside the gene matches. This CDR3 is built from 14 residues. CDR3 in DNA: TGTGCCAGCAGTTGGGACAGGGGAAACTATGGCTACACCTTC. It yields the protein CASSWDRGNYGYTF.

The chain joins TRBV10-2 to TRBJ2-6; TRBD2 is a possible D gene (6 bases). Looked up from germline, CDR1 is WSHSY and CDR2 is SAAADI. Trimming removed 8 bases at V and 4 bases at J, with 9 bases between. There are 13 residues in the CDR3. As DNA, the CDR3 is TGCGCCAGCGGGGAGGCCGGGGCCAACGTCCTGACTTTC. Protein product: CASGEAGANVLTF.

This clone has a single count. The chain combines TRBV9 with TRBJ1-2; 9 bases line up with TRBD1. This CDR3 has 16 residues. The V gene end was trimmed by 2 bases and the J gene end by 5 bases; junction bases not matched to a gene: 10. Germline CDR1 SGDLS, CDR2 YYNGEE. This CDR3 is CASSVGTGGGGYGYTF. The CDR3 DNA is TGTGCCAGCAGCGTCGGCACAGGGGGCGGAGGGTATGGCTACACCTTC.

The genes are TRBV4-3 and TRBJ2-7, with a possible D match to TRBD1 (6 bases). Germline values: CDR1 LGHNA, CDR2 YSLEER. V lost 3 bases to trimming and J lost 6 bases, with 18 bases between them. The CDR3 has 15 residues. The CDR3 DNA sequence: TGCGCCAGCAGCCAGTCCTGGGACACCGCCGCCGAGCAGTACTTC. It specifies CASSQSWDTAAEQYF.

This chain links TRBV18 with TRBJ2-2, with 12 bases lining up with TRBD1. Per the germline V gene, CDR1 is KGHSH and CDR2 is LQKENI. The CDR3 runs 16 residues. The ends lost 2 bases at V and 7 bases at J; junction bases unmatched: 5. The CDR3 is CASSPAGQGAGGELFF. CDR3 sequence (DNA): TGTGCCAGCTCACCAGCGGGACAGGGGGCCGGCGGGGAGCTGTTTTTT. The full variable domain, with the rest looked up from reference TRBV18 and TRBJ2-2, is NAGVMQNPRHLVRRRGQEARLRCSPMKGHSHVYWYRQLPEEGLKFMVYLQKENIIDESGMPKERFSAEFPKEGPSILRIQQVVRGDSAAYFCASSPAGQGAGGELFFGEGSRLTVL.

The rearrangement links TRBV10-3 to TRBJ2-7; 8 bases line up with TRBD2. The CDR3 spans 14 residues. V dropped 0 bases and J dropped 4; count of bases not matched to a gene: 2. Germline V gene data show CDR1 as ENHRY and CDR2 as SYGVKD. The CDR3 DNA reads TGTGCCATCAGTGAGTCTCGGGAGGGGTACGAGCAGTACTTC. Translating gives CAISESREGYEQYF.

The chain has TRBV9 and TRBJ1-6; possibly TRBD1 for D (5 bases). The CDR3 covers 17 residues. Germline V CDR1 and CDR2: SGDLS, YYNGEE. V gave up 4 bases and J gave up 0 bases, with 14 bases separating them. The CDR3 spells CASSPGTYSSYNSPLHF. CDR3 sequence (DNA): TGTGCCAGCAGCCCCGGGACTTACAGCTCCTATAATTCACCCCTCCACTTT.

This clone was seen a few times. The J gene is TRBJ1-1, the V gene TRBV30; D not resolved. This CDR3 is 15 amino acids long. Germline V lookup: CDR1 GTSNPN, CDR2 SVGIG (reference sequence). Trimming removed 2 bases from V and 5 bases from J, with 18 bases in between. The CDR3 here is CAWSPLGDSRTEAFF. The CDR3 coding sequence is TGTGCCTGGAGTCCCCTCGGGGATTCAAGGACTGAAGCTTTCTTT.

The genes are TRBV5-1 and TRBJ2-3; 9 bases match TRBD1. The V and J ends lost 0 bases and 2 bases, in that order; junction bases with no gene match: 10. The germline gives CDR1 SGHRS, CDR2 YFSETQ. This CDR3 region has 18 residues. The CDR3 spells CASSLALGQGLITDTQYF. In DNA, the CDR3 is TGCGCCAGCAGCTTGGCCCTGGGACAGGGACTTATCACAGATACGCAGTATTTT.

On this clone: In the same sample, other DNA sequences code for this CDR3. V is TRBV7-6 and J is TRBJ1-6, with 9 bases fitting TRBD1. V shed 3 bases, J shed 0 bases, and the junction held 15 bases outside the gene matches. Looked up from germline, CDR1 is SGHVS and CDR2 is FNYEAQ. The CDR3 consists of 21 residues. As DNA, the CDR3 is TGTGCCAGCAGCTTGTCTGCCGATAACAGGGGGCCTAGCTCCTATAATTCACCCCTCCACTTT. Amino acid sequence: CASSLSADNRGPSSYNSPLHF.

V usage is TRBV7-9 and J usage is TRBJ1-5; D unclear. There are 14 residues in the CDR3. With 1 base removed from V and 4 bases from J, the gap between germline ends came to 8 bases. Germline V CDR1 and CDR2: SEHNR, FQNEAQ (reference sequence). CDR3 DNA: TGTGCCAGCAGCTTAGATCGGGGAAATCAGCCCCAGCATTTT. Its protein product is CASSLDRGNQPQHF. Based on the CDR3 plus reference TRBV7-9 and TRBJ1-5, the full variable domain is DTGVSQNPRHKITKRGQNVTFRCDPISEHNRLYWYRQTLGQGPEFLTYFQNEAQLEKSRLLSDRFSAERPKGSFSTLEIQRTEQGDSAMYLCASSLDRGNQPQHFGDGTRLSIL.

V usage is TRBV15 and J usage is TRBJ2-7; 7 bases are shared with TRBD1. The germline V gene encodes CDR1 LNHNV and CDR2 YYDKDF (reference sequence). Trimming cost V 3 bases and J 3 bases; bases outside gene matches: 5. The CDR3 has 14 residues. Here the CDR3 reads CATSSVPGGYEQYF. The DNA for the CDR3 is TGTGCCACCAGCAGTGTTCCAGGGGGCTACGAGCAGTACTTC.

CDR3 loop: CASSPGGSADTQYF. CDR3 nucleotides: TGTGCCAGCTCACCCGGCGGGAGTGCGGATACGCAGTATTTT. The chain couples TRBV18 to TRBJ2-3; 7 positions match TRBD2. The ends lost 3 bases at V and 6 bases at J; junction bases unmatched: 6. Germline V gives CDR1 KGHSH, CDR2 LQKENI. The CDR3 is 14 residues long.